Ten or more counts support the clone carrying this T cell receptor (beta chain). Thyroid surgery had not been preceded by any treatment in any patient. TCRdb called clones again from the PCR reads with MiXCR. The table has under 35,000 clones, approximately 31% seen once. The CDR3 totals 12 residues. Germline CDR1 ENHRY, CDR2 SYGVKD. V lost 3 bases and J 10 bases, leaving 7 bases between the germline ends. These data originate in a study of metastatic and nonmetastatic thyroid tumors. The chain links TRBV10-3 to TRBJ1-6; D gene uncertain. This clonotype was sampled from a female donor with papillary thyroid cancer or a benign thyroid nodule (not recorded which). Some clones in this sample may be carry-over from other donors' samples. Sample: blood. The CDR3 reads CAISELGSPLHF. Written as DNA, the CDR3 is TGTGCCATCAGTGAACTGGGCTCACCCCTCCACTTT.